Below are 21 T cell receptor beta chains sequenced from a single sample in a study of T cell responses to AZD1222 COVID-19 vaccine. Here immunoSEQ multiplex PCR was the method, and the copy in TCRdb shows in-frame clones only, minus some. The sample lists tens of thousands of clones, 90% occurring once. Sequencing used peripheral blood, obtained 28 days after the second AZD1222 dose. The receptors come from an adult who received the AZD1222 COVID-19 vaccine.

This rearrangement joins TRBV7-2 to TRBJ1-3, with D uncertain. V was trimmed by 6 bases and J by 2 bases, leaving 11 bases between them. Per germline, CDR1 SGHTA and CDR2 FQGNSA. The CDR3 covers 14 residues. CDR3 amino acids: CASRMRGPGNTIYF. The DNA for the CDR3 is TGTGCCAGCAGGATGCGTGGGCCTGGAAACACCATATATTTT.

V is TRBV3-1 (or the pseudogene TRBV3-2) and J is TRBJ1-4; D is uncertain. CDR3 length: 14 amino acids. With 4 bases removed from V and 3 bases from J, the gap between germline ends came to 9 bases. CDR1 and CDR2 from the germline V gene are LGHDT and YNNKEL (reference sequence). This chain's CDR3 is CASSPLRANEKLFF. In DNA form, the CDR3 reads TGTGCCAGCAGCCCCCTCCGAGCTAATGAAAAACTGTTTTTT.

The CDR3 DNA reads TGCAGTGCTAGTTGGACTGCGAACAATGAGCAGTTCTTC. Translating it yields CSASWTANNEQFF. The chain combines TRBV20-1 with TRBJ2-1, with a possible D match to TRBD2 (5 bases). The CDR3 totals 13 residues. Trimming stripped 3 bases from V and 5 bases from J, with 11 bases between. Looked up from germline, CDR1 is DFQATT and CDR2 is SNEGSKA (reference sequence).

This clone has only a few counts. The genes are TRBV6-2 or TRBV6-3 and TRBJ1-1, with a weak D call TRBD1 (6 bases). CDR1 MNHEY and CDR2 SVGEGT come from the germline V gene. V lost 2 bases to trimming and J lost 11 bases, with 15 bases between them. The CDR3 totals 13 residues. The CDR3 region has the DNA TGTGCCAGCAGTTACACGACAGGTGTGCTTGCTTTCTTT. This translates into CASSYTTGVLAFF.

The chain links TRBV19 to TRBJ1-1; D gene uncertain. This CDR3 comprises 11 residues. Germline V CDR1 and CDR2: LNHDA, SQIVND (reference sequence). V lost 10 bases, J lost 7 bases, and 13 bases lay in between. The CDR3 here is CAIQGPFEAFF. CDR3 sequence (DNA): TGTGCCATCCAAGGGCCTTTTGAAGCTTTCTTT.

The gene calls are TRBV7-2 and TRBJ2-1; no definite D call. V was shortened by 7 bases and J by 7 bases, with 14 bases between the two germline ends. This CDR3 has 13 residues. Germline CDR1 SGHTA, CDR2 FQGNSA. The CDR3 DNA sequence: TGTGCCAGCACCCCAGACGTCCAAAATGAGCAGTTCTTC. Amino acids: CASTPDVQNEQFF.

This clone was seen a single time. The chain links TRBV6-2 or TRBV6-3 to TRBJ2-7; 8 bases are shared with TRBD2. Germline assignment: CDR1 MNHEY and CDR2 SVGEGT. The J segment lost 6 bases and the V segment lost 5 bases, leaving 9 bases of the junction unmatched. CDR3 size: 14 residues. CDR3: CASSPSGGTLEQYF. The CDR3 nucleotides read TGTGCCAGCAGTCCCAGCGGGGGCACCCTCGAGCAGTACTTC.

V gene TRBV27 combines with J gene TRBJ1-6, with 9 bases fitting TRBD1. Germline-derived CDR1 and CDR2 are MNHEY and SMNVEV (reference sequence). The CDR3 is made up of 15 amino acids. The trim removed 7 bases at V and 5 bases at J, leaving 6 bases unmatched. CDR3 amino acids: CASTRDRVDNSPLHF. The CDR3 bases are TGTGCCAGCACCCGGGACAGGGTAGATAATTCACCCCTCCACTTT.

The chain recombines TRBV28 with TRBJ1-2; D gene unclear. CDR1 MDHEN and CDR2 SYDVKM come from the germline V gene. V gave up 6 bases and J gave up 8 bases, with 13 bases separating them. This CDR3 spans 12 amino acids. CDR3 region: CASRKTPEGYTF. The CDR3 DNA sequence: TGTGCCAGCAGAAAAACACCAGAAGGCTACACCTTC.

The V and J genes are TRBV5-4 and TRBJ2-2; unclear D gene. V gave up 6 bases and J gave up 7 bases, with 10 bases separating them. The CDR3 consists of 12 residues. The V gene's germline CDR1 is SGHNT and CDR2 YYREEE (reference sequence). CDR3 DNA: TGTGCCAGCATCTCCCGAGGCGGGGAGCTGTTTTTT. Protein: CASISRGGELFF.

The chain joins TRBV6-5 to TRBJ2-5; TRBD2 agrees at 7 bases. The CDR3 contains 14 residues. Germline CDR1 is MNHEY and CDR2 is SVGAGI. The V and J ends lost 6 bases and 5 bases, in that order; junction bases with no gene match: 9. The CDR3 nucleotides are TGTGCCAGCAGCTTGGGGGGGAGCACGGAGACCCAGTACTTC. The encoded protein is CASSLGGSTETQYF.

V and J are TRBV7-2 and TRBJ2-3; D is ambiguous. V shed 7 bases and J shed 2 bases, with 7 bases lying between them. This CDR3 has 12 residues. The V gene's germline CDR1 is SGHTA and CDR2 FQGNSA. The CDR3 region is CASTPDTDTQYF. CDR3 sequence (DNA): TGTGCCAGCACCCCGGACACAGATACGCAGTATTTT.

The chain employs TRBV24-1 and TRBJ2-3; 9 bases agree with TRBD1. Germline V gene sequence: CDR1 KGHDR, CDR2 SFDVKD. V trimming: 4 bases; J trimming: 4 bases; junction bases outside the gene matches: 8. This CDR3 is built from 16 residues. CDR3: CATSDPTGGNPDTQYF. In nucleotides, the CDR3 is TGTGCCACCAGTGACCCGACAGGGGGAAATCCAGATACGCAGTATTTT.

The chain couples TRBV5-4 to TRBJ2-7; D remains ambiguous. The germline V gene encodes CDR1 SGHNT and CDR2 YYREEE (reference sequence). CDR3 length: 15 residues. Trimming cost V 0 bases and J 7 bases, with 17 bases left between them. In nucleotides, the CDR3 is TGTGCCAGCAGCTTGGCCGGCAGTCGTTTGGGGGAGCAGTACTTC. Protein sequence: CASSLAGSRLGEQYF.

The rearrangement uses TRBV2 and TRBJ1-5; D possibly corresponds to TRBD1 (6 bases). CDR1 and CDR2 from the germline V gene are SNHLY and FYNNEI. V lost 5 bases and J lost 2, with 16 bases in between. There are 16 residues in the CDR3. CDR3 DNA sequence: TGTGCCAGCAGTACGGTAGGGGGGCCTGGCAATCAGCCCCAGCATTTT. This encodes CASSTVGGPGNQPQHF.

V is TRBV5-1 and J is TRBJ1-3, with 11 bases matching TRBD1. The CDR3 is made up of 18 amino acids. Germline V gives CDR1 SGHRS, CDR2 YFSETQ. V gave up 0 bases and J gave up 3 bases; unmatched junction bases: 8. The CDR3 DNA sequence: TGCGCCAGCAGCTTGGAAGGACAGGGGGCTAAGTATGGAAACACCATATATTTT. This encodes CASSLEGQGAKYGNTIYF.

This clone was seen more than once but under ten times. The CDR3 is CASRVYNEQFF. The CDR3 DNA sequence: TGTGCCAGCAGGGTATACAATGAGCAGTTCTTC. The rearrangement uses TRBV11-2 and TRBJ2-1; D gene unclear. Germline V gene data show CDR1 as SGHAT and CDR2 as FQNNGV. The CDR3 spans 11 residues. Trimming took off 6 bases at V and 4 bases at J, with 4 bases between the two ends.

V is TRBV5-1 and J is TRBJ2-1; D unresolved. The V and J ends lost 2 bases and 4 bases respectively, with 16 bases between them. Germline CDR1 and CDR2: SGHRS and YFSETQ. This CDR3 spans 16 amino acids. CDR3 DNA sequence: TGCGCCAGCAGCTTAACGACCTATATGGCATACAATGAGCAGTTCTTC. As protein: CASSLTTYMAYNEQFF.

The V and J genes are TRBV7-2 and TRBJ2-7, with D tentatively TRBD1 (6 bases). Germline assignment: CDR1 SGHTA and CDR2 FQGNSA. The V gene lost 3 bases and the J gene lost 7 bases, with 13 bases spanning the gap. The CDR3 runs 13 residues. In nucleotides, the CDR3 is TGTGCCAGCAGCTTCGACAGGACGGGTGAGCAGTACTTC. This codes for CASSFDRTGEQYF.

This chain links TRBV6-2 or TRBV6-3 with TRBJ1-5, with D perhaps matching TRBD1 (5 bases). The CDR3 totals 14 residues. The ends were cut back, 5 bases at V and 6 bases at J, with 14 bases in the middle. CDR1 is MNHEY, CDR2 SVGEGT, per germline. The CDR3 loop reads CASSNRGFSQPQHF. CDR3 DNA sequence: TGTGCCAGCAGTAATCGGGGGTTTAGTCAGCCCCAGCATTTT.

CDR3 coding DNA: TGTGCCAGCAGCGTATTCGAGGGGCACAATGAGCAGTTCTTC. Protein: CASSVFEGHNEQFF. The chain couples TRBV9 to TRBJ2-1; D may be TRBD1 or TRBD2 (5 bases each). The CDR3 extends over 14 amino acids. Trimming removed 1 base from V and 5 bases from J, with 10 bases in between. Germline assignment: CDR1 SGDLS and CDR2 YYNGEE.